What follows is one TCR beta chain and its context. The antigen is not known. CD4+ T cells from unexposed donors were obtained before the COVID-19 pandemic (2011-2018). Isolation of CD4+ T cells took place after about eleven days in culture. Cells permitting, SARS-CoV-2 S/N and four cold-coronavirus spikes were tested on unexposed-donor CD4+ T cells. The CDR3 is 14 residues long. Germline CDR1 and CDR2: DFQATT and SNEGSKA (reference sequence). The ends were cut back, 3 bases at V and 5 bases at J, with 17 bases in the middle. Clones were sequenced by immunoSEQ multiplex PCR, and TCRdb holds only the in-frame ones, with some missing. The sample has 20,000 to 25,000 clones; 76% are singletons. This sample is part of a study of CD4 T cells in relation to SARS-CoV-2 and coronaviruses. Study background: Negative control cultures got HIV-1 Nef peptides or no peptide.

Overall study results and limits: Compared with monoreactive clones, crossreactive clones showed significantly weaker SARS-CoV-2 expansion.

Sequencing input: CD4+ T cells from PBMCs, cultured in vitro. J is TRBJ2-7 and V is TRBV20-1; D might be TRBD1 (5 bases). This TCR was recovered from a human donor in good health. The CDR3 nucleotides are TGCAGTGCTAGTTTTACTACTCTAGGGGACGAGCAGTACTTC. Translated, it gives CSASFTTLGDEQYF.